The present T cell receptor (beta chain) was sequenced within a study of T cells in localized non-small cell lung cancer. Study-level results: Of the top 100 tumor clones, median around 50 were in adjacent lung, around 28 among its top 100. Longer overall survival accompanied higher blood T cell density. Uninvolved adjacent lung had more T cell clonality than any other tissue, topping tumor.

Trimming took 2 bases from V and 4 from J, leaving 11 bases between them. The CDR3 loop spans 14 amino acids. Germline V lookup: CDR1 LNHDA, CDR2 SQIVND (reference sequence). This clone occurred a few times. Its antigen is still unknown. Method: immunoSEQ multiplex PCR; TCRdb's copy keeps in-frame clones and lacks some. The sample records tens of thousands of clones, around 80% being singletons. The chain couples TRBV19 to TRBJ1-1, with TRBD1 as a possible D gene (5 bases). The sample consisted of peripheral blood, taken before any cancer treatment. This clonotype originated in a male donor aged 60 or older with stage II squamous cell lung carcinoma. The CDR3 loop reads CASSINWGVTEAFF. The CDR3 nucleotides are TGTGCCAGTAGTATAAATTGGGGGGTCACTGAAGCTTTCTTT.